Following are 27 T cell receptor beta chains from one sample sequenced in a study of blood T cell repertoires in COVID-19 (TCRdb year 2020). The library was produced with the immunoSEQ multiplex PCR assay. Held by TCRdb, this immuneACCESS table contains in-frame sequences only and omits some clones. Under half of the omission traces to an unresolved V gene where checked; the cause of the rest is unknown. Within this sample are roughly 14,000 clones, with around 94% of them counted one time only. The ten largest clones take up 7.6% of the sample. Sequences were obtained from peripheral blood. Every receptor here comes from a human donor with active COVID-19. The donor label of this sample is uncertain.

This clone is a singleton in its sample. The rearrangement links TRBV9 to TRBJ1-4; the match to TRBD1 covers 9 bases. The V segment lost 3 bases and the J segment 0 bases; nucleotides outside the gene matches: 3. The CDR3 contains 16 residues. CDR1 and CDR2 (germline): SGDLS, YYNGEE. CDR3 sequence: CASSDRGHPTNEKLFF. In DNA, the CDR3 is TGTGCCAGCAGCGACAGGGGGCATCCAACTAATGAAAAACTGTTTTTT.

The chain uses TRBV30 and TRBJ1-3, with TRBD1 matching over 9 bases. V lost 1 base to trimming and J lost 0 bases; unmatched junction nucleotides: 1. The CDR3 loop spans 15 amino acids. Per germline, CDR1 GTSNPN and CDR2 SVGIG (reference sequence). This CDR3 reads CAWSADRGSGNTIYF. The CDR3 coding sequence is TGTGCCTGGAGTGCGGACAGGGGCTCTGGAAACACCATATATTTT.

J is TRBJ1-3 and V is TRBV27; D not certain. Trimming stripped 8 bases from V and 2 bases from J, with 7 bases between. The CDR3 is 12 residues long. Germline CDR1 MNHEY, CDR2 SMNVEV (reference sequence). This chain's CDR3 is CASGPPGNTIYF. CDR3 DNA: TGTGCCAGCGGCCCGCCTGGAAACACCATATATTTT.

The CDR3 region has the DNA TGTGCCAGCAGCGGGGACAGGGGTATCTTTGGGGCCAACGTCCTGACTTTC. It is translated as CASSGDRGIFGANVLTF. The chain carries TRBV2 and TRBJ2-6; the match to TRBD1 covers 10 bases. V lost 6 bases to trimming and J lost 3 bases; unmatched junction nucleotides: 8. The CDR3 has 17 residues. Per germline, CDR1 SNHLY and CDR2 FYNNEI.

The chain carries TRBV7-9 and TRBJ1-1; D is ambiguous. V was shortened by 2 bases and J by 1 base, with 8 bases between the two germline ends. CDR3 length equals 14 residues. From germline, CDR1 is SEHNR and CDR2 FQNEAQ (reference sequence). The DNA of the CDR3 is TGTGCCAGCAGCTTAAGCGAATCGAACACTGAAGCTTTCTTT. Translating gives CASSLSESNTEAFF. Full variable domain (outside the CDR3, taken from reference TRBV7-9 and TRBJ1-1): DTGVSQNPRHKITKRGQNVTFRCDPISEHNRLYWYRQTLGQGPEFLTYFQNEAQLEKSRLLSDRFSAERPKGSFSTLEIQRTEQGDSAMYLCASSLSESNTEAFFGQGTRLTVV.

This chain connects TRBV28 to TRBJ2-3, with TRBD2 matching 8 bases. This CDR3 has 15 residues. The V and J ends lost 5 bases and 4 bases, in that order; junction bases with no gene match: 8. Germline V gene lookup returns CDR1 MDHEN and CDR2 SYDVKM. The CDR3, as DNA: TGTGCCAGCAGTCTTGGGACTAGGGGAGCAGATACGCAGTATTTT. Translation gives CASSLGTRGADTQYF.

V and J are TRBV11-3 and TRBJ1-5; tentative D call: TRBD1 (5 bases). V dropped 3 bases and J dropped 9 bases, with 12 bases sitting between them. Germline V lookup: CDR1 SGHNT, CDR2 YENEEA. CDR3 length: 13 residues. CDR3 region: CASSLDMGGPQHF. In DNA, the CDR3 is TGTGCCAGCAGCTTGGACATGGGCGGGCCCCAGCATTTT.

This chain connects TRBV7-8 to TRBJ2-6, with D tentatively TRBD2 (6 bases). The germline V and J ends were trimmed by 0 bases and 2 bases, with 11 bases remaining between them. Germline V CDR1 and CDR2: SGHVS, FQNEAQ. The CDR3 sequence is 17 residues long. In DNA, the CDR3 is TGTGCCAGCAGCTTAGCGTTAACGGGAGCTGGGGCCAACGTCCTGACTTTC. Its translation is CASSLALTGAGANVLTF.

The chain has TRBV2 and TRBJ2-3; tentatively, D is TRBD2 (5 bases). V was clipped by 6 bases and J by 7 bases, with 11 bases between them. The CDR3 spans 12 residues. The germline CDR1 and CDR2 sequences are SNHLY and FYNNEI. The CDR3 DNA reads as TGTGCCAGCAGCGCGCGGGTGAATACGCAGTATTTT. This translates into CASSARVNTQYF.

The chain has TRBV28 and TRBJ1-4; 7 nucleotides line up with TRBD1. The junction had 8 bases not matched to a gene; V was cut back by 6 bases and J by 1 base. Germline loops: CDR1 MDHEN, CDR2 SYDVKM. The CDR3 covers 16 residues. The CDR3 is CASSPEDRRTNEKLFF. The CDR3 nucleotides read TGTGCCAGCAGCCCCGAGGACAGGCGAACTAATGAAAAACTGTTTTTT. The variable domain in full, with the rest retrieved from reference TRBV28 and TRBJ1-4, is DVKVTQSSRYLVKRTGEKVFLECVQDMDHENMFWYRQDPGLGLRLIYFSYDVKMKEKGDIPEGYSVSREKKERFSLILESASTNQTSMYLCASSPEDRRTNEKLFFGSGTQLSVL.

This chain links TRBV24-1 with TRBJ2-1, with D perhaps matching TRBD1 (6 bases). The ends were cut back, 3 bases at V and 2 bases at J, with 10 bases in the middle. The V gene's germline CDR1 is KGHDR and CDR2 SFDVKD. This CDR3 has 15 residues. CDR3 loop: CATSDQDRPYNEQFF. The CDR3 DNA sequence: TGTGCCACCAGTGATCAAGACAGGCCCTACAATGAGCAGTTCTTC.

This clone was seen a single time. The rearrangement uses TRBV7-8 and TRBJ1-5, with D maybe TRBD1 (5 bases). From germline, CDR1 is SGHVS and CDR2 FQNEAQ. The V gene lost 2 bases and the J gene lost 2 bases, with 22 bases spanning the gap. This CDR3 spans 19 amino acids. Here the CDR3 reads CASSLNPQGGFNGNQPQHF. The CDR3 DNA reads as TGTGCCAGCAGCTTAAACCCCCAGGGCGGTTTCAATGGCAATCAGCCCCAGCATTTT.

The chain carries TRBV7-2 and TRBJ2-1, with TRBD2 identical over 11 bases. The germline CDR1 and CDR2 sequences are SGHTA and FQGNSA. V shed 5 bases, J shed 3 bases, and the junction held 6 bases outside the gene matches. This CDR3 comprises 16 residues. The CDR3 region has the DNA TGTGCCAGCAGCCCCGCTAGCGGGGGGATCTACAATGAGCAGTTCTTC. This codes for CASSPASGGIYNEQFF.

This clone appeared a few times. The CDR3 here is CASSQPQRAQPQHF. DNA of the CDR3: TGCGCCAGCAGCCAACCCCAGAGGGCTCAGCCCCAGCATTTT. This chain uses TRBV4-1 with TRBJ1-5; D is ambiguous. Germline V gives CDR1 MGHRA, CDR2 YSYEKL. V lost 2 bases and J lost 6, with 11 bases in between. The CDR3 totals 14 residues.

The V and J genes are TRBV4-1 and TRBJ2-2; 12 positions agree with TRBD2. Germline V CDR1 and CDR2: MGHRA, YSYEKL. There are 16 residues in the CDR3. The J segment lost 7 bases and the V segment lost 1 base, leaving 4 bases of the junction unmatched. CDR3 coding DNA: TGCGCCAGCAGCCAAGGACTAGCGGGAGTCTACGGGGAGCTGTTTTTT. Protein sequence: CASSQGLAGVYGELFF.

The rearrangement joins TRBV6-5 to TRBJ2-1; D perhaps matches TRBD1 (6 bases). The CDR3 consists of 16 residues. Looked up from germline, CDR1 is MNHEY and CDR2 is SVGAGI. Trimming removed 4 bases from V and 6 bases from J, with 19 bases in between. The CDR3 coding sequence is TGTGCCAGCAGTTTTGCAGGGGAACGGTATACCAATGAGCAGTTCTTC. Its protein is CASSFAGERYTNEQFF.

The chain carries TRBV18 and TRBJ1-2, with D possibly TRBD1 on 6 matching bases. This CDR3 comprises 15 residues. CDR1 and CDR2 (germline): KGHSH, LQKENI. Trimming took 4 bases from V and 0 from J, leaving 12 bases between them. In DNA, the CDR3 is TGTGCCAGCTCACAACGGGACAAGTCTAACTATGGCTACACCTTC. This translates into CASSQRDKSNYGYTF.

This chain connects TRBV18 to TRBJ2-7; D is ambiguous. The CDR3 loop spans 15 amino acids. Trimming took 5 bases from V and 2 from J, leaving 16 bases between them. Germline CDR1 KGHSH, CDR2 LQKENI. The CDR3 sequence: CASSTTTAGTYEQYF. The DNA of the CDR3 is TGTGCCAGCTCAACAACAACAGCCGGAACCTACGAGCAGTACTTC.

This rearrangement joins TRBV12-3 or TRBV12-4 to TRBJ2-5; 8 nucleotides match TRBD1. V was clipped by 7 bases and J by 4 bases; unmatched bases: 5. CDR3 length equals 13 residues. The CDR3: CASKQGAVETQYF. DNA of the CDR3: TGTGCCAGCAAGCAGGGGGCTGTAGAGACCCAGTACTTC.

V gene TRBV27 combines with J gene TRBJ2-7; 10 nucleotides line up with TRBD2. From germline, CDR1 is MNHEY and CDR2 SMNVEV (reference sequence). V shed 2 bases and J 3 bases; nucleotides not matched to a gene: 4. The CDR3 spans 15 residues. The CDR3 DNA reads as TGTGCCAGCAGTTTACTAGCGGGGGTACTCTACGAGCAGTACTTC. Translating it yields CASSLLAGVLYEQYF.

The gene calls are TRBV12-3 or TRBV12-4 and TRBJ2-5; a weak D match, TRBD1 (6 bases). V was shortened by 5 bases and J by 4 bases, with 11 bases between the two germline ends. CDR3 length: 13 residues. CDR3 sequence reads: CASSPTGIETQYF. CDR3 in DNA: TGTGCCAGCAGTCCCACAGGGATAGAGACCCAGTACTTC.

This sequence joins TRBV28 and TRBJ2-2, with a tentative D call TRBD2 (5 bases). V was cut by 6 bases and J by 0 bases, with 23 bases left in between. CDR3 length equals 19 residues. Germline V gene sequence: CDR1 MDHEN, CDR2 SYDVKM. The DNA for the CDR3 is TGTGCCAGCAGCCCCCCTAGCATAAGACGGAAGGCGAACACCGGGGAGCTGTTTTTT. This encodes CASSPPSIRRKANTGELFF.

V gene TRBV28 combines with J gene TRBJ2-3; TRBD1 matches at 9 bases. The CDR3 runs 15 residues. Germline CDR1 reads MDHEN; CDR2 reads SYDVKM. V dropped 5 bases and J dropped 3; count of bases not matched to a gene: 6. CDR3 in DNA: TGTGCCAGCAGTCAAACAGGGGGCGGGACAGATACGCAGTATTTT. Residues: CASSQTGGGTDTQYF.

The J gene is TRBJ2-7, the V gene TRBV10-1; weak D call: TRBD1 (6 bases). The CDR3 is 13 amino acids. V lost 6 bases to trimming and J lost 2 bases, with 11 bases between them. The germline V gene has CDR1 WNHNN and CDR2 SYGVQD (reference sequence). DNA of the CDR3: TGCGCCAGCAGCTCCGGGACAACCTACGAGCAGTACTTC. Encoded protein: CASSSGTTYEQYF.

V usage is TRBV5-1 and J usage is TRBJ2-7, with D possibly matching TRBD1 (6 bases). Germline V lookup: CDR1 SGHRS, CDR2 YFSETQ. V was cut by 4 bases and J by 3 bases, with 14 bases left in between. The CDR3 runs 14 residues. CDR3: CASSEGDARYEQYF. CDR3 coding DNA: TGCGCCAGCAGCGAGGGGGACGCACGCTACGAGCAGTACTTC.

This clone was observed once. The chain uses TRBV6-4 and TRBJ1-5; D might be TRBD1 (6 bases). There are 14 residues in the CDR3. CDR1 MRHNA and CDR2 SNTAGT come from the germline V gene. The V gene lost 4 bases and the J gene lost 4 bases, with 11 bases spanning the gap. The CDR3 DNA reads as TGTGCCAGCAGTGTTGAGACAGGTAATCAGCCCCAGCATTTT. Protein product: CASSVETGNQPQHF.

The gene calls are TRBV7-9 and TRBJ1-1; weak D call: TRBD1 (6 bases). Trimming removed 1 base at V and 10 bases at J, with 10 bases between. CDR1 and CDR2 from the germline V gene are SEHNR and FQNEAQ (reference sequence). The CDR3 contains 12 residues. The CDR3 is CASSLGTRGAFF. In DNA form, the CDR3 reads TGTGCCAGCAGCTTAGGTACCAGGGGAGCTTTCTTT. Full variable domain (missing parts from reference TRBV7-9 and TRBJ1-1): DTGVSQNPRHKITKRGQNVTFRCDPISEHNRLYWYRQTLGQGPEFLTYFQNEAQLEKSRLLSDRFSAERPKGSFSTLEIQRTEQGDSAMYLCASSLGTRGAFFGQGTRLTVV.